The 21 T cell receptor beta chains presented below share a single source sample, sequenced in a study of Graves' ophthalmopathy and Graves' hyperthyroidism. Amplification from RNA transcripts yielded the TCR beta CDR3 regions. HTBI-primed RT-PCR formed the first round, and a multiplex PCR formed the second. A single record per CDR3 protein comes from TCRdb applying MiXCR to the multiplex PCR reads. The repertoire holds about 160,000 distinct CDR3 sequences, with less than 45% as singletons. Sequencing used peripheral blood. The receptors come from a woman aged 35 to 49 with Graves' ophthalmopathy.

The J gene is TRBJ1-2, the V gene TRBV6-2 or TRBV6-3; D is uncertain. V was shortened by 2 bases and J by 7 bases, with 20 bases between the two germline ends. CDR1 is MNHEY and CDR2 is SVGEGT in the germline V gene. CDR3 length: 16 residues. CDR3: CASSYVHPVGRSGYTF. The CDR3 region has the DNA TGTGCCAGCAGTTACGTCCACCCCGTGGGGAGGAGTGGCTACACCTTC.

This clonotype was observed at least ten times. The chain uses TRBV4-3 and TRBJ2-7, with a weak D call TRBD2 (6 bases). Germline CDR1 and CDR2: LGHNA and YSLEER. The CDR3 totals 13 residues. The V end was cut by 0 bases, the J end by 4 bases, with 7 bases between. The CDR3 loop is CASSQEREYEQYF. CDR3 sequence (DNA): TGCGCCAGCAGCCAAGAACGGGAGTACGAGCAGTACTTC.

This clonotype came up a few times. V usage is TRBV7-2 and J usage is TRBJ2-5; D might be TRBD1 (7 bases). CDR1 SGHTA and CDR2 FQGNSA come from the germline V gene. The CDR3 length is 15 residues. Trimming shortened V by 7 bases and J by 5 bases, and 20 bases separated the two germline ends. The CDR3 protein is CASIQRQGGGETQYF. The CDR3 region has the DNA TGTGCCAGCATCCAACGACAGGGCGGAGGGGAGACCCAGTACTTC.

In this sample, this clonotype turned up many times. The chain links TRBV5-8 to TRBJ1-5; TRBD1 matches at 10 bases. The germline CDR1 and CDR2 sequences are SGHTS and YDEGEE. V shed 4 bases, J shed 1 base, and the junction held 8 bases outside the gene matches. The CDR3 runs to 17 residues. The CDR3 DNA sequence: TGTGCCAGCAGCGCGGGACAGGGGCCCTTGAGCAATCAGCCCCAGCATTTT. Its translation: CASSAGQGPLSNQPQHF.

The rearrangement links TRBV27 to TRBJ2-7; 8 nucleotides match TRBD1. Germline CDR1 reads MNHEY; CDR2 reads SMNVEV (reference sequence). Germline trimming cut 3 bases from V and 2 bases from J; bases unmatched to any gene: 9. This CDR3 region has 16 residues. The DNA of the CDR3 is TGTGCCAGCAGTTTCCATCGGACAGGGCTCGCCTACGAGCAGTACTTC. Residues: CASSFHRTGLAYEQYF.

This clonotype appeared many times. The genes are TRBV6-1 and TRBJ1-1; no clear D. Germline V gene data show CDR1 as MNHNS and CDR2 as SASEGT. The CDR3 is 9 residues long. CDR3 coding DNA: TGTGCTGTGGGAACTGAAGCTTTCTTT. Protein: CAVGTEAFF.

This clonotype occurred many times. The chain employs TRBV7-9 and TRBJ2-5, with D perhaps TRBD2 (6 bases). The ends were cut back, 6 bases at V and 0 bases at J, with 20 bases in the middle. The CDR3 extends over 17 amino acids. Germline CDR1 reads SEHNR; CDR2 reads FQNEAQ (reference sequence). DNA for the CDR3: TGTGCCAGCAGATCCCGTTGGGGGGAGTTGTACCAAGAGACCCAGTACTTC. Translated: CASRSRWGELYQETQYF.

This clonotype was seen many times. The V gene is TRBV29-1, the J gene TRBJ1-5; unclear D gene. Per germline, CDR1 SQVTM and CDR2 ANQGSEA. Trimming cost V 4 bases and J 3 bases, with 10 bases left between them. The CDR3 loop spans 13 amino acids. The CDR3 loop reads CSVGHDINQPQHF. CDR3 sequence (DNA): TGCAGCGTTGGCCACGACATCAATCAGCCCCAGCATTTT. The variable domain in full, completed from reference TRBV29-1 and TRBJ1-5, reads SAVISQKPSRDICQRGTSLTIQCQVDSQVTMMFWYRQQPGQSLTLIATANQGSEATYESGFVIDKFPISRPNLTFSTLTVSNMSPEDSSIYLCSVGHDINQPQHFGDGTRLSIL.

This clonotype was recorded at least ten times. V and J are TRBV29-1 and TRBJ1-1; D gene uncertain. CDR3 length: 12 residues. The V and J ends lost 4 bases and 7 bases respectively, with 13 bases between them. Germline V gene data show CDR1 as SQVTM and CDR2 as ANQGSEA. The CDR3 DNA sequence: TGCAGCGTTGTAGTGACATTTGTTGAAGCTTTCTTT. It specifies CSVVVTFVEAFF.

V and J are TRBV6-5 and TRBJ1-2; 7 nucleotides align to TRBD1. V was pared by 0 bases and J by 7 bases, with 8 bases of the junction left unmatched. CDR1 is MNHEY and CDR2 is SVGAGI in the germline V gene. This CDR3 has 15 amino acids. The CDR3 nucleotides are TGTGCCAGCAGTTACTCCGACAGGGAGTTTGGTGGCTACACCTTC. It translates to CASSYSDREFGGYTF.

CDR3 in DNA: TGTGCCAGCTCACCTAACCTGGTCTCTGCAGGGCGGACTAACTATGGCTACACCTTC. Its protein is CASSPNLVSAGRTNYGYTF. The V call is TRBV18, the J call TRBJ1-2, with D perhaps TRBD1 (5 bases). From germline, CDR1 is KGHSH and CDR2 LQKENI. Trimming left V 3 bases short and J 0 bases short, with 23 bases between. The CDR3 length is 19 residues.

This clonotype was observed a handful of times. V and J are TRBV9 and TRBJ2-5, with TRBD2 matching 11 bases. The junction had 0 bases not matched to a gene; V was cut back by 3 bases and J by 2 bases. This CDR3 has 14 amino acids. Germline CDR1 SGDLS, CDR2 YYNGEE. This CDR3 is CASSGTSGQETQYF. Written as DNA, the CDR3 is TGTGCCAGCAGCGGGACTAGCGGGCAAGAGACCCAGTACTTC.

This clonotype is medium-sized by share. This CDR3 is CATSDPRTNYGYTF. CDR3 in DNA: TGTGCCACCAGTGATCCCCGTACTAACTATGGCTACACCTTC. The chain couples TRBV24-1 to TRBJ1-2, with D unresolved. Germline V gene sequence: CDR1 KGHDR, CDR2 SFDVKD. V was clipped by 3 bases and J by 0 bases, with 7 bases between them. This CDR3 has 14 amino acids.

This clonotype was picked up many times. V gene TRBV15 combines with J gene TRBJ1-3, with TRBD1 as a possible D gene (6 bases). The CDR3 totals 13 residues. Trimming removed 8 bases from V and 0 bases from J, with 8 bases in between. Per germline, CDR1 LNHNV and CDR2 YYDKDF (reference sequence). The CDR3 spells CATQQGSGNTIYF. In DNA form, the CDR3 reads TGTGCCACCCAACAGGGCTCTGGAAACACCATATATTTT.

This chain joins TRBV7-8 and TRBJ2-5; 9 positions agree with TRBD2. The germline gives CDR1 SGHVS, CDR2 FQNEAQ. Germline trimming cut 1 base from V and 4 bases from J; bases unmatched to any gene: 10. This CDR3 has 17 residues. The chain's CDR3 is CASSLGPVAGAGETQYF. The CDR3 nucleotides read TGTGCCAGCAGCTTAGGCCCAGTAGCGGGAGCAGGAGAGACCCAGTACTTC.

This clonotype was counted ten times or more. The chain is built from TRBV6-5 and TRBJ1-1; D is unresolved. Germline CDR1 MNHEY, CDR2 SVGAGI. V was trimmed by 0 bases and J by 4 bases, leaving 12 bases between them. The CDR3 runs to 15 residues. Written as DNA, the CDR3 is TGTGCCAGCAGTTACTCGCAGGTGGGGAGCACTGAAGCTTTCTTT. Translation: CASSYSQVGSTEAFF.

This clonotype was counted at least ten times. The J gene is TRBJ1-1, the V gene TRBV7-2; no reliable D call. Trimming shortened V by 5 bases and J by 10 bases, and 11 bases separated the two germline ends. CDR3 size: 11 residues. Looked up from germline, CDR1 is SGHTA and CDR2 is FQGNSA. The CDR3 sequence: CASSPSPGAFF. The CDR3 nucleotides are TGTGCCAGCAGCCCCAGCCCGGGAGCTTTCTTT. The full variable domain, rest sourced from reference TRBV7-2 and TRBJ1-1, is GAGVSQSPSNKVTEKGKDVELRCDPISGHTALYWYRQSLGQGLEFLIYFQGNSAPDKSGLPSDRFSAERTGGSVSTLTIQRTQQEDSAVYLCASSPSPGAFFGQGTRLTVV.

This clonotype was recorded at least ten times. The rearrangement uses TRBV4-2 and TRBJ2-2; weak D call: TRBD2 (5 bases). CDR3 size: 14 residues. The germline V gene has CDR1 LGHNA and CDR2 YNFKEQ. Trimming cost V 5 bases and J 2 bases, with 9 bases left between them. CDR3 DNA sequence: TGTGCCAGCAGCGCTCGACTAAACACCGGGGAGCTGTTTTTT. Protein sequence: CASSARLNTGELFF.

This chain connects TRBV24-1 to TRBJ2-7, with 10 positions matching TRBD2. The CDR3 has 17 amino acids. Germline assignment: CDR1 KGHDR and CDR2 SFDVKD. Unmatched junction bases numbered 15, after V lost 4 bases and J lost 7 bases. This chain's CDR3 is CATSDNNSGRTLYEQYF. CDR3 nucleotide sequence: TGTGCCACCAGTGACAATAATAGCGGGAGGACCTTATATGAGCAGTACTTC.

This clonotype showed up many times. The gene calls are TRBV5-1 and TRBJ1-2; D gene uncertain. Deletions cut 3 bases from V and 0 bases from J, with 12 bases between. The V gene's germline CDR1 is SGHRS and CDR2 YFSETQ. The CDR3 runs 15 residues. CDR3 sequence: CASSSSATPNYGYTF. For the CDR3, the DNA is TGCGCCAGCAGCTCCTCTGCGACTCCTAACTATGGCTACACCTTC.

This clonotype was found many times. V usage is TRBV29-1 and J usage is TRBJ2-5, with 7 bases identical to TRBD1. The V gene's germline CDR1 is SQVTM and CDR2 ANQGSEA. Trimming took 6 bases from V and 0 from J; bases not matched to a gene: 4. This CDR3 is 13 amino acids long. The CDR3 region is CSVETGNQETQYF. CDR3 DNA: TGCAGCGTAGAGACAGGGAACCAAGAGACCCAGTACTTC.